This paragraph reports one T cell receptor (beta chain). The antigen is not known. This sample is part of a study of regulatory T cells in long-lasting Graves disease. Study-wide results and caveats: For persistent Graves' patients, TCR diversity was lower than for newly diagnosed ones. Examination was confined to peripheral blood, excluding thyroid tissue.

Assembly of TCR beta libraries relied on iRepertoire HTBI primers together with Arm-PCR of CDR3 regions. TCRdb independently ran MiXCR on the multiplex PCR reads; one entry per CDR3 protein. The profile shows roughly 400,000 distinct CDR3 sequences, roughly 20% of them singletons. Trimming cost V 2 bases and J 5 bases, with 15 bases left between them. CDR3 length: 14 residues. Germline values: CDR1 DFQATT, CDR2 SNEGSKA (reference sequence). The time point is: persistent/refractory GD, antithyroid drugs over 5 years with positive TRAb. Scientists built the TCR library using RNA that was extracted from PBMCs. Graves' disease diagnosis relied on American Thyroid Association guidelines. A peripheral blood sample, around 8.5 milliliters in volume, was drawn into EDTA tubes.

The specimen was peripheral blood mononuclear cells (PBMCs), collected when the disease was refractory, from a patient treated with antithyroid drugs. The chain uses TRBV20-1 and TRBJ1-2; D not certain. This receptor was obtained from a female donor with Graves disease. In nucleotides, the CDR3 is TGCAGTGCTAGAATGCAACACGGGGTTTATGGCTACACCTTC. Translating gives CSARMQHGVYGYTF.